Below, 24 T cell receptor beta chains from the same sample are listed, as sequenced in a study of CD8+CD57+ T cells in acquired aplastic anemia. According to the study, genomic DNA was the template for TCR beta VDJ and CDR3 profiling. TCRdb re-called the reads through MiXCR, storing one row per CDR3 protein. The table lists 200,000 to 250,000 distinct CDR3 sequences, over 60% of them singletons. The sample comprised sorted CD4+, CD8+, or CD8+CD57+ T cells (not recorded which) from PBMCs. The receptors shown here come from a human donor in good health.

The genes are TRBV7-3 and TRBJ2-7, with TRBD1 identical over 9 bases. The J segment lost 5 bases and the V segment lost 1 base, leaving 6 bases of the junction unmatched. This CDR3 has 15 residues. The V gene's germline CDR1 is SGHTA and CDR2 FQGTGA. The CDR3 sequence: CASSLRGDRVDEQYF. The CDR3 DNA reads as TGTGCCAGCAGCTTAAGGGGGGACAGGGTAGACGAGCAGTACTTC.

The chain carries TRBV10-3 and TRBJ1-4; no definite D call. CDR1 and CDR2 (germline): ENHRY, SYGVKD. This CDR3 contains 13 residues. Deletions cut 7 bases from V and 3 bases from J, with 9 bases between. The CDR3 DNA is TGTGCCATCACAACAGACCCTAATGAAAAACTGTTTTTT. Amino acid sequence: CAITTDPNEKLFF.

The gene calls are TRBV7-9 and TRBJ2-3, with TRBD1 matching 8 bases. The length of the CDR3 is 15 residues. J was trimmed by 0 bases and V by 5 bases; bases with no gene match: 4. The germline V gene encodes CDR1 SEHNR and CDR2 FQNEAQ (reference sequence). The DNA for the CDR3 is TGTGCCAGCAGCCCTCGGACAGGGAGCACAGATACGCAGTATTTT. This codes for CASSPRTGSTDTQYF.

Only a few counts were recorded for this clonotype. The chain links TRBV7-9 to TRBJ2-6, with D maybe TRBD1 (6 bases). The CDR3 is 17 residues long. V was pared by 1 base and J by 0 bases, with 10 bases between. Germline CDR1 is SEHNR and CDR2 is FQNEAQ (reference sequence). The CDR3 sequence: CASSLDDRRSGANVLTF. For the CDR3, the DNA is TGTGCCAGCAGCTTAGATGACAGGCGCTCTGGGGCCAACGTCCTGACTTTC.

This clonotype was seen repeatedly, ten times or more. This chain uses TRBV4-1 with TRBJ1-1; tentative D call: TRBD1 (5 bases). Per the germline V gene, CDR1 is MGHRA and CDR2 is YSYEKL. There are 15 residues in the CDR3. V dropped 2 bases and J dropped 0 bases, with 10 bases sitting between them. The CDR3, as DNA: TGCGCCAGCAGCCAATCCAAGGGGATGAACACTGAAGCTTTCTTT. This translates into CASSQSKGMNTEAFF.

CDR3 loop: CASSLEGTGSHEQYF. The CDR3 DNA follows: TGCGCCAGCAGCTTGGAAGGGACAGGGTCCCACGAGCAGTACTTC. The chain employs TRBV5-1 and TRBJ2-7, with TRBD1 matching 9 bases. The CDR3 length is 15 residues. The trim removed 0 bases at V and 5 bases at J, leaving 6 bases unmatched. Per germline, CDR1 SGHRS and CDR2 YFSETQ.

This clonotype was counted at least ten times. CDR3 residues: CASSEEGVQPQHF. Written as DNA, the CDR3 is TGTGCCAGCAGTGAAGAAGGGGTCCAGCCCCAGCATTTT. V usage is TRBV2 and J usage is TRBJ1-5; possibly TRBD1 for D (5 bases). Germline V gene lookup returns CDR1 SNHLY and CDR2 FYNNEI. There are 13 residues in the CDR3. Between the trimmed V and J ends, which lost 1 base and 7 bases, there was a span of 8 bases.

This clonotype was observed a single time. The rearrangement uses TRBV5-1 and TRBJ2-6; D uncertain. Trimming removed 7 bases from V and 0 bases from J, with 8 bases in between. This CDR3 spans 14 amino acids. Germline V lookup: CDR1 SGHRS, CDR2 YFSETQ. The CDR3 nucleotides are TGCGCCAGCTTTTCGAACTCTGGGGCCAACGTCCTGACTTTC. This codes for CASFSNSGANVLTF.

Written as DNA, the CDR3 is TGTGCCAGCAGTGACTCCCCGGACAGGCCCAACTATGGCTACACCTTC. It codes for CASSDSPDRPNYGYTF. This sequence joins TRBV6-4 and TRBJ1-2; 7 nucleotides agree with TRBD1. The CDR3 covers 16 residues. Germline CDR1 reads MRHNA; CDR2 reads SNTAGT. V lost 0 bases, J lost 2 bases, and 6 bases stayed unmatched.

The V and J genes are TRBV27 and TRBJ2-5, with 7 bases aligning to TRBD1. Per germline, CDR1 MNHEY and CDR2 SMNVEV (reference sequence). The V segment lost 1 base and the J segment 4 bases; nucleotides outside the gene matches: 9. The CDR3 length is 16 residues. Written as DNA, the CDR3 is TGTGCCAGCAGTTTATTCCCCACAGGGGTGGGAGAGACCCAGTACTTC. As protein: CASSLFPTGVGETQYF.

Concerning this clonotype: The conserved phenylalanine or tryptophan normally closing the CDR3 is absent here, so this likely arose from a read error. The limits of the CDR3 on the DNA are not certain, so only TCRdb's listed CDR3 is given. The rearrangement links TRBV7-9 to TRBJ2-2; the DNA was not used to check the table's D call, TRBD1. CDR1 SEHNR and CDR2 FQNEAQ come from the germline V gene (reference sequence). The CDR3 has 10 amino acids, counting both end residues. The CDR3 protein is CASRPNERTV.

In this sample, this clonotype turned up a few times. The CDR3 spells CSVEGTSDAQETQYF. The DNA for the CDR3 is TGCAGCGTTGAAGGGACTAGCGACGCCCAAGAGACCCAGTACTTC. V gene TRBV29-1 combines with J gene TRBJ2-5, with TRBD2 identical over 9 bases. Germline V CDR1 and CDR2: SQVTM, ANQGSEA. V lost 1 base and J lost 1; bases outside the gene matches: 4. CDR3 length: 15 amino acids.

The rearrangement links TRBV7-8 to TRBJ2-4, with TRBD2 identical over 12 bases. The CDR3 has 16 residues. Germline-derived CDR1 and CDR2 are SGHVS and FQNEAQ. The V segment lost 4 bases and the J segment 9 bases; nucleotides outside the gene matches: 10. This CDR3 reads CASSSGLAGNGGIQYF. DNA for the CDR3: TGTGCCAGCAGCTCCGGACTAGCGGGAAACGGAGGCATTCAGTACTTC.

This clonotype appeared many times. In nucleotides, the CDR3 is TGTGCTAGTGGTTTCATCGCCGCAACTAATGAAAAACTGTTTTTT. This codes for CASGFIAATNEKLFF. The chain links TRBV12-5 to TRBJ1-4; D call uncertain. Germline V lookup: CDR1 LGHNT, CDR2 FRNRAP. This CDR3 comprises 15 residues. V lost 3 bases, J lost 0 bases, and 8 bases lay in between.

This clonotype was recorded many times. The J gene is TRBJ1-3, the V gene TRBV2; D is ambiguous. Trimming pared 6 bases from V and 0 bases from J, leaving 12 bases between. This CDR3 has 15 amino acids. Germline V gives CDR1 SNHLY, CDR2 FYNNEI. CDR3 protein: CASSRDGNSGNTIYF. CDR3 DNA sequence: TGTGCCAGCAGCCGCGACGGGAACTCTGGAAACACCATATATTTT.

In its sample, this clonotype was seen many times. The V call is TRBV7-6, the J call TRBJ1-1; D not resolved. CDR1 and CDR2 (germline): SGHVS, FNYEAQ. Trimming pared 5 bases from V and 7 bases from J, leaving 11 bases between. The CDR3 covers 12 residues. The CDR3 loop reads CASSPGSNEAFF. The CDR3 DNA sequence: TGTGCCAGCAGCCCGGGGAGCAATGAAGCTTTCTTT.

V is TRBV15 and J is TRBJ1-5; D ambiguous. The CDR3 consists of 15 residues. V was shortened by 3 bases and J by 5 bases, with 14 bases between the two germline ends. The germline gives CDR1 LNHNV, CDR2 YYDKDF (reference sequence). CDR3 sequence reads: CATSSGGYEDQPQHF. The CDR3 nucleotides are TGTGCCACCAGCAGTGGAGGTTACGAGGATCAGCCCCAGCATTTT.

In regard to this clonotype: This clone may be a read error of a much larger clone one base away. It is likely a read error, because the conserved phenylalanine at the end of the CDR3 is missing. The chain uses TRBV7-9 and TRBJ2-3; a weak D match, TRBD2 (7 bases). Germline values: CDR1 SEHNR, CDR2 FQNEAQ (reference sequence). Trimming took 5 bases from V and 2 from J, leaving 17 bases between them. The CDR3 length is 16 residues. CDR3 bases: TGTGCCAGCAGCCAGGGCGGGGGACAATACACAGATACGCAGTATCTT. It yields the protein CASSQGGGQYTDTQYL.

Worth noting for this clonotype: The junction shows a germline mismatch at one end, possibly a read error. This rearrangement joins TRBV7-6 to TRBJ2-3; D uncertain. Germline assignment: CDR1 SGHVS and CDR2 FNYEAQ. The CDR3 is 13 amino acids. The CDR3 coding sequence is TGTGCTAGCAGCGCTAAAGTCCCAGATACGCAGTATTTT. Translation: CASSAKVPDTQYF.

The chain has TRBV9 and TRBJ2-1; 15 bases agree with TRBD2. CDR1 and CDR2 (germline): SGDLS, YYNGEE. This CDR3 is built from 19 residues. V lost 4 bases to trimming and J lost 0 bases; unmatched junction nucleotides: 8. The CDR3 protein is CASSYSGLAGGNSYNEQFF. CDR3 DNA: TGTGCCAGCAGCTACTCGGGACTAGCGGGGGGCAACTCCTACAATGAGCAGTTCTTC.

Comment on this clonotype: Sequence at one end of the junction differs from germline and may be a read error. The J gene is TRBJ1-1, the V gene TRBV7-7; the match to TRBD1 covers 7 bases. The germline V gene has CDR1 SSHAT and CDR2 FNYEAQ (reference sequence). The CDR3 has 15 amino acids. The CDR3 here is CASSPKWRDRAEAFF. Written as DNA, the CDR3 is TGTGCTAGCAGCCCCAAGTGGCGAGACAGGGCTGAAGCTTTCTTT.

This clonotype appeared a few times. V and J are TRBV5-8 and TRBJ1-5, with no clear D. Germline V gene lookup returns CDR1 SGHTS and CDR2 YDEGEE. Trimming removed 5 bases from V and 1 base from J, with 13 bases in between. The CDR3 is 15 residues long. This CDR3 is CASSPRPLSNQPQHF. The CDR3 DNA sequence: TGTGCCAGCAGTCCTCGCCCACTGAGCAATCAGCCCCAGCATTTT.

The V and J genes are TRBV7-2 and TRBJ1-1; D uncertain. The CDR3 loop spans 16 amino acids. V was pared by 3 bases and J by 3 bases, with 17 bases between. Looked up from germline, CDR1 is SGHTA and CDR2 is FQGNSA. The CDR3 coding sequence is TGTGCCAGCAGCTTGGCCCACCAACAGCGTCACACTGAAGCTTTCTTT. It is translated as CASSLAHQQRHTEAFF. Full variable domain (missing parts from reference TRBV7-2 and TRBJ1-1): GAGVSQSPSNKVTEKGKDVELRCDPISGHTALYWYRQSLGQGLEFLIYFQGNSAPDKSGLPSDRFSAERTGGSVSTLTIQRTQQEDSAVYLCASSLAHQQRHTEAFFGQGTRLTVV.

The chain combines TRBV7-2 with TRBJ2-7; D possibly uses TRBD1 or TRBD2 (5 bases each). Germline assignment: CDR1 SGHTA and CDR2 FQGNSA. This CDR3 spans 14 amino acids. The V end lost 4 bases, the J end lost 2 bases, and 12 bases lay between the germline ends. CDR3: CASSYGAAAYEQYF. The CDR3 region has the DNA TGTGCCAGCAGCTACGGGGCAGCCGCCTACGAGCAGTACTTC.